These 13 T cell receptor beta chains were all obtained from the same sample, sequenced in a study of vaccination and CD4 T cells after COVID-19 (dated by TCRdb to the early 2020s). The library was obtained by PCR. The reads were generated on an Illumina iSeq 100. TCR sequencing of DNA from cultured CD4+ T cells used the Oncomine TCR Beta short-read assay at the Johns Hopkins FTIC core. The raw public data were reprocessed by TCRdb itself: fastp quality trimming at Q25, MiXCR clonotype calling, in-frame beta chains only. Rows with a matching CDR3 protein are joined into one entry that keeps the most common DNA and genes. Recorded for this sample are 9,500 to 15,000 distinct CDR3 sequences; 45% to 55% of them occurred a single time. The ten largest clonotypes hold around 13% of the sample. Their antigens are not known. In light of the paper, this sample's treatment or condition label describes: approximately 11-day PBMC culture with coronavirus spike peptide pools or control peptides (ViraFEST assay).

Sample: CD4+ T cells from blood, cultured in vitro. All receptors derive from a human donor who had recovered from COVID-19.

This clonotype was counted between two and nine times. This chain links TRBV24-1 with TRBJ1-5; D not certain. The CDR3 covers 13 residues. Trimming left V 4 bases short and J 12 bases short, with 15 bases between. Germline V gene data show CDR1 as KGHDR and CDR2 as SFDVKD. CDR3 sequence: CATSDPPRCSQHF. CDR3 nucleotides: TGTGCCACCAGTGACCCCCCTAGGTGCAGCCAGCATTTT.

The J gene is TRBJ1-4, the V gene TRBV24-1; D gene uncertain. The germline gives CDR1 KGHDR, CDR2 SFDVKD. The V and J ends lost 4 bases and 0 bases respectively, with 14 bases between them. The CDR3 runs 17 residues. The CDR3 nucleotides read TGTGCCACCAGTGACCCCCGGGAGACCGCAACTAATGAAAAACTGTTTTTT. Encoded protein: CATSDPRETATNEKLFF.

The gene calls are TRBV19 and TRBJ2-4, with D tentatively TRBD2 (6 bases). With 5 bases removed from V and 1 base from J, the gap between germline ends came to 12 bases. Germline CDR1 is LNHDA and CDR2 is SQIVND (reference sequence). There are 15 residues in the CDR3. The CDR3 DNA sequence: TGTGCCAGTAGTTTGGCGGGGAGGGCCAAAAACATTCAGTACTTC. Translating it yields CASSLAGRAKNIQYF.

V and J are TRBV7-2 and TRBJ1-1, with D hard to call. The CDR3 length is 15 residues. Trimming took off 1 base at V and 0 bases at J, with 9 bases between the two ends. Germline values: CDR1 SGHTA, CDR2 FQGNSA. In nucleotides, the CDR3 is TGTGCCAGCAGCTTAGACTGGCCCCTGAACACTGAAGCTTTCTTT. Its translation is CASSLDWPLNTEAFF.

The table lists this clonotype with a count of one. The genes are TRBV11-2 and TRBJ1-3; a weak D match, TRBD1 (5 bases). Trimming cost V 1 base and J 6 bases, with 7 bases left between them. Germline V CDR1 and CDR2: SGHAT, FQNNGV. The CDR3 contains 13 residues. CDR3 nucleotides: TGTGCCAGCAGCTTAGCGGGACCAAACACCATATATTTT. Amino acids: CASSLAGPNTIYF.

Only a few counts were recorded for this clonotype. The chain combines TRBV19 with TRBJ1-6; a weak D match, TRBD1 (5 bases). The CDR3 totals 14 residues. In germline, CDR1 is LNHDA, CDR2 SQIVND (reference sequence). V lost 2 bases and J lost 6, with 8 bases in between. The CDR3 nucleotides read TGTGCCAGTAGTATATCGACAGCTAATTCACCCCTCCACTTT. It yields the protein CASSISTANSPLHF.

This clonotype was picked up a small number of times. This rearrangement joins TRBV28 to TRBJ2-2, with D perhaps TRBD2 (6 bases). The CDR3 is 15 residues long. V was shortened by 5 bases and J by 4 bases, with 14 bases between the two germline ends. Germline-derived CDR1 and CDR2 are MDHEN and SYDVKM. The CDR3 spells CASSRTTGVTGELFF. The CDR3 DNA reads TGTGCCAGCAGTCGTACAACGGGGGTCACCGGGGAGCTGTTTTTT.

V and J are TRBV29-1 and TRBJ2-7; 8 nucleotides align to TRBD1. The ends lost 4 bases at V and 3 bases at J; junction bases unmatched: 8. The CDR3 runs to 14 residues. The germline CDR1 and CDR2 sequences are SQVTM and ANQGSEA. The CDR3 region is CSVASDRVYYEQYF. In DNA, the CDR3 is TGCAGCGTTGCCTCGGACAGGGTTTACTACGAGCAGTACTTC.

CDR3 DNA sequence: TGTGCCAGTAGTCCCTGGCTTGGGGCGGAAAGCTCCTACAATGAGCAGTTCTTC. This encodes CASSPWLGAESSYNEQFF. The chain has TRBV19 and TRBJ2-1, with a possible D match to TRBD1 (5 bases). The CDR3 runs 18 residues. The V end lost 5 bases, the J end lost 0 bases, and 20 bases lay between the germline ends. Germline values: CDR1 LNHDA, CDR2 SQIVND (reference sequence).

The chain combines TRBV6-5 with TRBJ2-2; the D gene could be TRBD1 or TRBD2 (5 bases each). The V gene's germline CDR1 is MNHEY and CDR2 SVGAGI. V was pared by 2 bases and J by 6 bases, with 13 bases between. The CDR3 consists of 15 residues. The CDR3: CASSYGGGVAGELFF. The CDR3 DNA follows: TGTGCCAGCAGTTACGGTGGGGGAGTTGCCGGGGAGCTGTTTTTT.

This clonotype occurred a few times. The genes are TRBV12-3 or TRBV12-4 and TRBJ2-1; D perhaps matches TRBD2 (6 bases). V was clipped by 5 bases and J by 4 bases, with 15 bases between them. The CDR3 covers 15 residues. The CDR3 reads CASSVGTPGYNEQFF. The CDR3 nucleotides are TGTGCCAGCAGTGTAGGGACTCCTGGATACAATGAGCAGTTCTTC.

This clonotype was seen a few times. The chain links TRBV11-3 to TRBJ2-3; D gene unclear. The CDR3 runs 13 residues. CDR1 is SGHNT, CDR2 YENEEA, per germline. Deletions cut 5 bases from V and 2 bases from J, with 8 bases between. CDR3 coding DNA: TGTGCCAGCAGCCCCTGGGACACAGATACGCAGTATTTT. This sequence encodes CASSPWDTDTQYF.

This clonotype appeared a single time. This rearrangement joins TRBV27 to TRBJ2-3; TRBD1 agrees at 9 bases. This CDR3 contains 15 residues. V trimming: 4 bases; J trimming: 7 bases; junction bases outside the gene matches: 9. Germline V gene data show CDR1 as MNHEY and CDR2 as SMNVEV (reference sequence). The CDR3 region has the DNA TGTGCCAGCAGTTCACAGACAGGGGGGGCTTATACGCAGTATTTT. Translating it yields CASSSQTGGAYTQYF.